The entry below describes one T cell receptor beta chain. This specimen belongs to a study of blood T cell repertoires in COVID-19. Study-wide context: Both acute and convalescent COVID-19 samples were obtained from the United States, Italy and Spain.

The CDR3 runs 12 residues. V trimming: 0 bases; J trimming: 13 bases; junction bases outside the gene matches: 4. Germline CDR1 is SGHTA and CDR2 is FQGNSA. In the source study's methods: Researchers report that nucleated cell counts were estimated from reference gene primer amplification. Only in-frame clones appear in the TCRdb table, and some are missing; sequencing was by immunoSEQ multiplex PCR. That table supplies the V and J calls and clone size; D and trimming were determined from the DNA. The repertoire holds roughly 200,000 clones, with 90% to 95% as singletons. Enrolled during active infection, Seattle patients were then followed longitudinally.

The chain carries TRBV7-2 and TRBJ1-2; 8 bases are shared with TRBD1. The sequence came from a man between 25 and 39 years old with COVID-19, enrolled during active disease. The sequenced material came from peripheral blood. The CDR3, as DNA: TGTGCCAGCAGCTTAGCGGGACAGGCATTCACCTTC. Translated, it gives CASSLAGQAFTF.